This record concerns one TCR beta chain sequence. Germline V gene sequence: CDR1 ENHRY, CDR2 SYGVKD. V gave up 3 bases and J gave up 1 base, with 14 bases separating them. The CDR3 has 16 residues. Sequencing used immunoSEQ multiplex PCR; TCRdb keeps in-frame clones, though not all of them. The sample includes about 69,000 clones, about 80% of them seen just once. The data are from a study of blood T cell repertoires in COVID-19. Study summary: T cells, B-cell-depleted T cells, or PBMCs supplied cDNA or gDNA.

The clonotype comes from a man aged 45 to 65 with COVID-19, enrolled during active disease. The V and J genes are TRBV10-3 and TRBJ2-3; a weak D match, TRBD2 (6 bases). Sequenced sample: peripheral blood. CDR3 region: CAISDMEGSGTDTQYF. CDR3 sequence (DNA): TGTGCCATCAGTGACATGGAGGGTTCTGGCACAGATACGCAGTATTTT.